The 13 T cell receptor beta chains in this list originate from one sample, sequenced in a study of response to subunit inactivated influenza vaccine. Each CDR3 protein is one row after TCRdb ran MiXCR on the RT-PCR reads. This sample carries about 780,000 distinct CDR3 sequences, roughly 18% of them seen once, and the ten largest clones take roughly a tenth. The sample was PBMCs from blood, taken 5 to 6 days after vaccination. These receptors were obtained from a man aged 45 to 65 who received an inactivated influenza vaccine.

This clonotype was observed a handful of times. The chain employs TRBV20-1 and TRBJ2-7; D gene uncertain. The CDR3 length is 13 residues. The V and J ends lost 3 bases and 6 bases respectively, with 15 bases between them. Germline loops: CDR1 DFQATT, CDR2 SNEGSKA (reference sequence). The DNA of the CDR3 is TGCAGTGCTAGGGACCCCATAGTGGTCGAGCAGTACTTC. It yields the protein CSARDPIVVEQYF.

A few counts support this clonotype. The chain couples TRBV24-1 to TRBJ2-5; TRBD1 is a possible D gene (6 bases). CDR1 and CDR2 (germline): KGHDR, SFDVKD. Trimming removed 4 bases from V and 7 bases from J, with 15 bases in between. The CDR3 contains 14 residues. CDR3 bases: TGTGCCACCAGTGACCCCGGACAGACCCGGACCCAGTACTTC. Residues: CATSDPGQTRTQYF.

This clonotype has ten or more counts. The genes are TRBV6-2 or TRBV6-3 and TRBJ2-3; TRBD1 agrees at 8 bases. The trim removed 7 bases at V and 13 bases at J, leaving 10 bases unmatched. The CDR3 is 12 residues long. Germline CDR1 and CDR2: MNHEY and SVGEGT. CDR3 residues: CASTRDRHSKYF. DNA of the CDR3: TGTGCCAGCACCCGGGACAGGCACTCGAAGTATTTT.

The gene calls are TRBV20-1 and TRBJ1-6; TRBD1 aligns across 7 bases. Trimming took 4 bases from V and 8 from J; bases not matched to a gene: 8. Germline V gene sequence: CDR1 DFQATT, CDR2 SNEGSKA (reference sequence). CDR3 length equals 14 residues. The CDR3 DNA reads TGCAGTGCTAAATATACAGGGGCGGATTCACCCCTCCACTTT. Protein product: CSAKYTGADSPLHF.

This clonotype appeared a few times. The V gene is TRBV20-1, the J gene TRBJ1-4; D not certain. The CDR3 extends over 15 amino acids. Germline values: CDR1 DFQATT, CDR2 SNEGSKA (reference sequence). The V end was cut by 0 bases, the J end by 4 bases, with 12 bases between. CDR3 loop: CSARDLYSHNEKLFF. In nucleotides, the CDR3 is TGCAGTGCTAGAGATCTCTACAGCCATAATGAAAAACTGTTTTTT.

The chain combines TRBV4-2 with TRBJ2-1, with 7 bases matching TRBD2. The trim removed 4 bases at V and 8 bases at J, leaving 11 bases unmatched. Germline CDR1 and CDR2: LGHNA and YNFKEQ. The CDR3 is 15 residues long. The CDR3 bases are TGTGCCAGCAGCCCAGAACGTGGCGGGAGTGATGAGCAGTTCTTC. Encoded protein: CASSPERGGSDEQFF.

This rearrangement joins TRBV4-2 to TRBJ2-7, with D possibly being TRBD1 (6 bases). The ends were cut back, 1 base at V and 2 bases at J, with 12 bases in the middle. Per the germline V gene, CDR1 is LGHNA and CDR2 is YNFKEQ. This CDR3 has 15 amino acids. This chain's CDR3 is CASSQVGQGPYEQYF. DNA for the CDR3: TGTGCCAGCAGCCAAGTGGGGCAGGGGCCCTACGAGCAGTACTTC.

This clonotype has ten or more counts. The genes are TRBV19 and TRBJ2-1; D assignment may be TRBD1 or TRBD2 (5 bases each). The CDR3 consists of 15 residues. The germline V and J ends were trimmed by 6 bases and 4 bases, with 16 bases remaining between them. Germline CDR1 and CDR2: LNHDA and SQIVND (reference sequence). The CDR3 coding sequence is TGTGCCAGTAGGGGTACCGGGGCAGATTACAATGAGCAGTTCTTC. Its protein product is CASRGTGADYNEQFF.

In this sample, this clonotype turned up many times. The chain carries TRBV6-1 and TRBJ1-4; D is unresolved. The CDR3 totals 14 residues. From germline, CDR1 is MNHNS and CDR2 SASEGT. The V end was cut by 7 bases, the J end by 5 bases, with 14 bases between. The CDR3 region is CASKSWAENEKLFF. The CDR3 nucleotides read TGTGCCAGCAAATCTTGGGCCGAAAATGAAAAACTGTTTTTT.

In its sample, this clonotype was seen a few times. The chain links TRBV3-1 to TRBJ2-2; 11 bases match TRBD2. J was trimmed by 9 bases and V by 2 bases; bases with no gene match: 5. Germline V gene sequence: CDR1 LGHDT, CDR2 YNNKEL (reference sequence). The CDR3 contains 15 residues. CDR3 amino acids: CASSQSLAGGRELFF. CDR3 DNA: TGTGCCAGCAGCCAAAGCCTAGCGGGGGGAAGGGAGCTGTTTTTT.

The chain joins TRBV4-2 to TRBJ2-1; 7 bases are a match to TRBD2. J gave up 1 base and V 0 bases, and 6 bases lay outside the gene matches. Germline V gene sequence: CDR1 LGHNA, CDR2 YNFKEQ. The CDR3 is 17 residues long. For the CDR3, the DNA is TGTGCCAGCAGCCAAGAGGGAGGGAGCCTATCCTACAATGAGCAGTTCTTC. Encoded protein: CASSQEGGSLSYNEQFF.

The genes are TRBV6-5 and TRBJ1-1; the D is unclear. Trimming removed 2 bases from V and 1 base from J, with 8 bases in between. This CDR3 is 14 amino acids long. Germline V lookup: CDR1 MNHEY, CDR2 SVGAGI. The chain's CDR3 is CASSYRGKNTEAFF. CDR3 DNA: TGTGCCAGCAGTTACCGAGGCAAGAACACTGAAGCTTTCTTT.

CDR3 nucleotides: TGTGCCAGCAGTTACGACGGGTGGCAGCCCCAGCATTTT. It codes for CASSYDGWQPQHF. The genes are TRBV6-5 and TRBJ1-5, with D unclear. Germline V lookup: CDR1 MNHEY, CDR2 SVGAGI. The CDR3 contains 13 residues. The V end was cut by 2 bases, the J end by 7 bases, with 9 bases between.